This record concerns one TCR beta chain sequence. Its antigen is still unknown. The data are from a study of CD8+ T cells in alopecia areata. Overall study: Treated patients received oral tofacitinib, 5 to 10 mg twice daily.

RNA extraction was followed by reverse transcription into cDNA, which acted as the sequencing template. Data came from immunoSEQ multiplex PCR; TCRdb stores just in-frame clones and leaves some out. The sample consists of roughly 230,000 clones, 40% to 55% of them appearing once. The study, taken as a whole, reports: Compared with normal scalp, lesional scalp had higher clonality and more expanded CD8+ clones. A great number of expanded lesional clones endured in scalp and blood during tofacitinib.

Trimming took 0 bases from V and 2 from J, leaving 8 bases between them. The germline V gene encodes CDR1 SGHVS and CDR2 FNYEAQ. The CDR3 length is 15 residues. The treatment: oral pan-JAK inhibitor, 5-10 mg twice daily. Individuals with alopecia areata gave both lesional scalp punch biopsies and peripheral blood for collection. The sample in question was CD4+ T cells sorted from blood, obtained around week 37, from a patient treated with tofacitinib. V and J are TRBV7-6 and TRBJ1-3; D is undetermined. This clonotype originated in a human donor with alopecia areata. The CDR3 DNA reads TGTGCCAGCAGCTTAGCAGCCGGGACTGGAAACACCATATATTTT. Translation gives CASSLAAGTGNTIYF.